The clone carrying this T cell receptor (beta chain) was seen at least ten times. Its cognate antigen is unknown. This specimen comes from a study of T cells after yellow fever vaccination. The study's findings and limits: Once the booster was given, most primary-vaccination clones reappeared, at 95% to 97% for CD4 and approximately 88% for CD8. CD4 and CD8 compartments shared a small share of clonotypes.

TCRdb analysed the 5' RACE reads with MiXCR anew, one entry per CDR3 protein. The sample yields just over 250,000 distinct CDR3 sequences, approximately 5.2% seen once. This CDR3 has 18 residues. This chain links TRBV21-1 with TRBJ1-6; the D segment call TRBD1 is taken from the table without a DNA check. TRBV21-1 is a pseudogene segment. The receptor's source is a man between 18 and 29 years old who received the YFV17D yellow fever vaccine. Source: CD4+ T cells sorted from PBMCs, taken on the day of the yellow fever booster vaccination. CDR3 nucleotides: TGTGCCAGCGTCCCGGGACAGGGGGGAAGCTCCTATAATTCACCCCTCCACTTT. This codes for CASVPGQGGSSYNSPLHF.